Presented here are 27 T cell receptor beta chains from one specimen sequenced in a study of Ad26.COV2.S vaccination and SARS-CoV-2 variants. Treatment of the sample: over 15 received Ad26.COV2.S at low or high dose, single or two shots; five or six received placebo; per-sample allocation not given. Each sample was drawn 63 days after the first injection (of vaccine or placebo). Data came from immunoSEQ multiplex PCR; TCRdb stores just in-frame clones and leaves some out. There are over 300,000 clones in the sample; 83% occur only once, and approximately 7.8% lies in the top ten. Here the sequenced sample was peripheral blood, taken in a trial of Ad26.COV2.S vaccine versus placebo. These receptors all stem from a person aged 18-65 years who received the Ad26.COV2.S COVID-19 vaccine or a placebo.

The chain is built from TRBV19 and TRBJ2-7; D is possibly TRBD1 or TRBD2 (5 bases each). Germline CDR1 reads LNHDA; CDR2 reads SQIVND (reference sequence). The V and J ends lost 4 bases and 4 bases respectively, with 17 bases between them. CDR3 size: 15 residues. The CDR3, as DNA: TGTGCCAGTAGTACGGGACGAGGCTTATGGTACGAGCAGTACTTC. Amino acids: CASSTGRGLWYEQYF.

The rearrangement links TRBV2 to TRBJ2-3, with TRBD2 matching over 7 bases. This CDR3 region has 15 residues. V shed 5 bases, J shed 5 bases, and the junction held 10 bases outside the gene matches. Germline CDR1 and CDR2: SNHLY and FYNNEI. The CDR3 is CASSQFGGVIDTQYF. CDR3 coding DNA: TGTGCCAGCAGTCAATTTGGGGGGGTTATAGATACGCAGTATTTT. Based on the CDR3 plus reference TRBV2 and TRBJ2-3, the full variable domain is EPEVTQTPSHQVTQMGQEVILRCVPISNHLYFYWYRQILGQKVEFLVSFYNNEISEKSEIFDDQFSVERPDGSNFTLKIRSTKLEDSAMYFCASSQFGGVIDTQYFGPGTRLTVL.

The chain recombines TRBV27 with TRBJ1-2; D unresolved. Germline CDR1 MNHEY, CDR2 SMNVEV (reference sequence). The CDR3 sequence is 16 residues long. Trimming cost V 0 bases and J 0 bases, with 11 bases left between them. CDR3 coding DNA: TGTGCCAGCAGTTTATCCTACATTGGCCCTAACTATGGCTACACCTTC. Its protein product is CASSLSYIGPNYGYTF.

This clone was seen just once. The chain carries TRBV7-9 and TRBJ2-2, with D maybe TRBD1 (5 bases). With 1 base removed from V and 3 bases from J, the gap between germline ends came to 9 bases. Per germline, CDR1 SEHNR and CDR2 FQNEAQ (reference sequence). This CDR3 region has 15 residues. The CDR3: CASSLDLGDTGELFF. CDR3 coding DNA: TGTGCCAGCAGCTTAGATTTAGGGGACACCGGGGAGCTGTTTTTT.

Of note for this clone: One end of the junction varies from germline; a read error may be responsible. The chain links TRBV6-5 to TRBJ2-3; D unresolved. The CDR3 has 10 amino acids. Germline CDR1 and CDR2: MNHEY and SVGAGI. The CDR3: CASSGPLQDF. For the CDR3, the DNA is TGTGCCAGCAGCGGCCCCCTTCAAGATTTT.

This chain uses TRBV15 with TRBJ1-5, with D perhaps matching TRBD1 (5 bases). V gave up 5 bases and J gave up 0 bases, with 8 bases separating them. The CDR3 contains 14 residues. The germline V gene has CDR1 LNHNV and CDR2 YYDKDF (reference sequence). CDR3 amino acids: CATSGGDSNQPQHF. DNA of the CDR3: TGTGCCACCAGCGGGGGAGATAGCAATCAGCCCCAGCATTTT.

V usage is TRBV7-9 and J usage is TRBJ2-3; D unclear. Germline CDR1 reads SEHNR; CDR2 reads FQNEAQ (reference sequence). This CDR3 spans 13 amino acids. The V end lost 6 bases, the J end lost 5 bases, and 12 bases lay between the germline ends. The CDR3 spells CASRALPGDTQYF. The CDR3 DNA reads as TGTGCCAGCAGAGCACTACCGGGAGATACGCAGTATTTT.

This clone was seen just once. J is TRBJ2-7 and V is TRBV11-3; tentatively, D is TRBD1 or TRBD2 (5 bases each). Germline assignment: CDR1 SGHNT and CDR2 YENEEA. CDR3 length: 16 residues. The V gene lost 1 base and the J gene lost 3 bases, with 16 bases spanning the gap. CDR3 nucleotides: TGTGCCAGCAGCTTAGTTTCGGGACGGGTCCACTACGAGCAGTACTTC. This gives the protein CASSLVSGRVHYEQYF.

The V gene is TRBV3-1 (or the pseudogene TRBV3-2), the J gene TRBJ1-2; TRBD1 might be the D (6 bases). V was shortened by 6 bases and J by 8 bases, with 19 bases between the two germline ends. This CDR3 has 14 amino acids. In germline, CDR1 is LGHDT, CDR2 YNNKEL (reference sequence). CDR3 loop: CASSPLGGLRGYTF. Written as DNA, the CDR3 is TGTGCCAGCAGTCCTCTGGGGGGGCTGAGAGGCTACACCTTC.

The J gene is TRBJ1-2, the V gene TRBV28; 10 bases are a match to TRBD1. This CDR3 spans 15 amino acids. CDR1 is MDHEN and CDR2 is SYDVKM in the germline V gene. V was clipped by 5 bases and J by 8 bases; unmatched bases: 11. The CDR3 reads CASSHGQGGHMGYTF. The DNA of the CDR3 is TGTGCCAGCAGTCATGGACAGGGGGGACACATGGGCTACACCTTC.

As regards this clone: The same CDR3 can be traced to other DNA sequences in this sample. The V call is TRBV6-4, the J call TRBJ2-6; 9 bases fit TRBD1. The CDR3 has 17 amino acids. Germline CDR1 MRHNA, CDR2 SNTAGT. V shed 9 bases and J 2 bases; nucleotides not matched to a gene: 11. For the CDR3, the DNA is TGTGCCAGGGGGGGTAGGGACAGGGAGGCTGGGGCCAACGTCCTGACTTTC. Residues: CARGGRDREAGANVLTF.

The chain carries TRBV7-2 and TRBJ1-3, with 8 bases aligning to TRBD1. This CDR3 region has 16 residues. Germline lookup yields CDR1 SGHTA and CDR2 FQGNSA. After removal of 2 bases from V and 7 bases from J, the junction contained 10 bases not matched to a gene. CDR3 region: CASSLMGGDRGNTIYF. CDR3 nucleotide sequence: TGTGCCAGCAGCTTAATGGGGGGCGACAGGGGTAACACCATATATTTT.

J is TRBJ1-1 and V is TRBV19; D call uncertain. Per the germline V gene, CDR1 is LNHDA and CDR2 is SQIVND (reference sequence). The CDR3 has 12 residues. V was pared by 5 bases and J by 4 bases, with 8 bases between. CDR3 protein: CASSDGSTEAFF. The DNA of the CDR3 is TGTGCCAGTAGTGACGGGAGCACTGAAGCTTTCTTT.

This chain joins TRBV5-1 and TRBJ1-4; a weak D match, TRBD1 (6 bases). The V gene lost 4 bases and the J gene lost 11 bases, with 12 bases spanning the gap. CDR3 length: 12 residues. CDR1 is SGHRS, CDR2 YFSETQ, per germline. The chain's CDR3 is CASSPGGRKLFF. CDR3 nucleotides: TGCGCCAGCAGCCCTGGGGGGCGGAAACTGTTTTTT.

This clone was seen once. V gene TRBV7-3 combines with J gene TRBJ2-1, with a possible D match to TRBD1 (6 bases). Trimming cost V 5 bases and J 5 bases, with 19 bases left between them. Germline CDR1 reads SGHTA; CDR2 reads FQGTGA. The CDR3 is 16 residues long. The CDR3 here is CASSPWTAGDDNEQFF. CDR3 DNA: TGTGCCAGCAGCCCCTGGACAGCCGGGGATGACAATGAGCAGTTCTTC.

The chain has TRBV7-9 and TRBJ2-5; D is unresolved. The CDR3 consists of 17 residues. Germline CDR1 reads SEHNR; CDR2 reads FQNEAQ (reference sequence). V lost 5 bases, J lost 5 bases, and 24 bases lay in between. The CDR3 DNA sequence: TGTGCCAGCAGCCGGAGCCCTGGTTTCAATGGATTGGAGACCCAGTACTTC. Protein: CASSRSPGFNGLETQYF. Complete variable domain (other parts from reference TRBV7-9 and TRBJ2-5): DTGVSQNPRHKITKRGQNVTFRCDPISEHNRLYWYRQTLGQGPEFLTYFQNEAQLEKSRLLSDRFSAERPKGSFSTLEIQRTEQGDSAMYLCASSRSPGFNGLETQYFGPGTRLLVL.

The chain employs TRBV7-9 and TRBJ2-7; 10 bases match TRBD2. The J segment lost 3 bases and the V segment lost 4 bases, leaving 6 bases of the junction unmatched. CDR1 is SEHNR, CDR2 FQNEAQ, per germline (reference sequence). There are 15 residues in the CDR3. The CDR3 loop reads CASSSRRTSGYEQYF. DNA of the CDR3: TGTGCCAGCAGCTCCCGGCGGACTAGCGGCTACGAGCAGTACTTC. Together with reference TRBV7-9 and TRBJ2-7, the CDR3 gives the full variable domain: DTGVSQNPRHKITKRGQNVTFRCDPISEHNRLYWYRQTLGQGPEFLTYFQNEAQLEKSRLLSDRFSAERPKGSFSTLEIQRTEQGDSAMYLCASSSRRTSGYEQYFGPGTRLTVT.

The chain is built from TRBV6-6 and TRBJ2-7, with 11 bases fitting TRBD1. Losses at the gene ends were 5 bases for V and 0 bases for J; bases not matched to a gene: 12. Germline-derived CDR1 and CDR2 are MNHNY and SVGAGI (reference sequence). The CDR3 spans 18 residues. Here the CDR3 DNA reads TGTGCCAGCAGTCGCACCATGCCCGGACAGGGGGCCTCCTACGAGCAGTACTTC. Protein: CASSRTMPGQGASYEQYF.

This clone was recorded a few times. Here the CDR3 reads CATSPWTGDSPLHF. Here the CDR3 DNA reads TGTGCCACCAGCCCCTGGACAGGGGATTCACCCCTCCACTTT. V is TRBV15 and J is TRBJ1-6; TRBD1 matches at 9 bases. Losses at the gene ends were 5 bases for V and 8 bases for J; bases not matched to a gene: 4. Germline CDR1 and CDR2: LNHNV and YYDKDF (reference sequence). The CDR3 has 14 residues. The whole variable domain, remainder taken from reference TRBV15 and TRBJ1-6, is DAMVIQNPRYQVTQFGKPVTLSCSQTLNHNVMYWYQQKSSQAPKLLFHYYDKDFNNEADTPDNFQSRRPNTSFCFLDIRSPGLGDTAMYLCATSPWTGDSPLHFGNGTRLTVT.

The chain uses TRBV11-3 and TRBJ2-7; no firm D call. The length of the CDR3 is 13 residues. Germline CDR1 and CDR2: SGHNT and YENEEA. Trimming took 0 bases from V and 5 from J, leaving 8 bases between them. CDR3 in DNA: TGTGCCAGCAGCTTAGATCGCGAGGACGAGCAGTACTTC. Its protein is CASSLDREDEQYF.

The chain joins TRBV6-5 to TRBJ2-7; TRBD1 matches at 7 bases. After removal of 5 bases from V and 2 bases from J, the junction contained 6 bases not matched to a gene. The CDR3 contains 14 residues. Germline CDR1 and CDR2: MNHEY and SVGAGI. As DNA, the CDR3 is TGTGCCAGCAGTCCCGACAGGGTAACCTACGAGCAGTACTTC. Translated, it gives CASSPDRVTYEQYF.

The chain combines TRBV24-1 with TRBJ2-1; 7 bases fit TRBD2. The ends lost 4 bases at V and 2 bases at J; junction bases unmatched: 10. Germline V lookup: CDR1 KGHDR, CDR2 SFDVKD. The CDR3 is made up of 17 amino acids. CDR3 bases: TGTGCCACCAGTGACCCCTTAAAAGCGGGACCCTACAATGAGCAGTTCTTC. It translates to CATSDPLKAGPYNEQFF.

The chain has TRBV29-1 and TRBJ1-1; D gene uncertain. Trimming took off 3 bases at V and 1 base at J, with 9 bases between the two ends. This CDR3 contains 13 residues. Per germline, CDR1 SQVTM and CDR2 ANQGSEA. Written as DNA, the CDR3 is TGCAGCGTTGATTACGAGGGGAACACTGAAGCTTTCTTT. This gives the protein CSVDYEGNTEAFF.

CDR3 sequence reads: CATSDLGPSYTF. The DNA for the CDR3 is TGTGCCACCAGTGATCTTGGACCCTCCTACACCTTC. The gene calls are TRBV24-1 and TRBJ1-2; D not resolved. V was shortened by 3 bases and J by 10 bases, with 11 bases between the two germline ends. This CDR3 comprises 12 residues. Germline V gene lookup returns CDR1 KGHDR and CDR2 SFDVKD.

In its sample, this clone was seen a few times. Other DNA sequences within the sample encode an identical CDR3. V and J are TRBV29-1 and TRBJ2-7; 8 positions agree with TRBD1. The CDR3 is made up of 14 amino acids. The V and J ends lost 0 bases and 3 bases, in that order; junction bases with no gene match: 4. From germline, CDR1 is SQVTM and CDR2 ANQGSEA. In nucleotides, the CDR3 is TGCAGCGTTGAAGAAGGAGACAGGGGCTACGAGCAGTACTTC. Its protein is CSVEEGDRGYEQYF.

This clone has a single count. The J gene is TRBJ1-3, the V gene TRBV4-3, with unresolved D. This CDR3 region has 16 residues. The germline CDR1 and CDR2 sequences are LGHNA and YSLEER. Trimming stripped 3 bases from V and 0 bases from J, with 12 bases between. CDR3 residues: CASSHLGLSSGNTIYF. The CDR3 DNA follows: TGCGCCAGCAGCCATCTAGGACTCAGCTCTGGAAACACCATATATTTT.

The CDR3 is CASSARGQAGNTIYF. CDR3 DNA: TGTGCCAGCAGTGCCAGAGGACAGGCTGGAAACACCATATATTTT. This chain joins TRBV2 and TRBJ1-3; 7 bases map to TRBD1. Germline CDR1 reads SNHLY; CDR2 reads FYNNEI. This CDR3 comprises 15 residues. V lost 4 bases and J lost 2; bases outside the gene matches: 5.